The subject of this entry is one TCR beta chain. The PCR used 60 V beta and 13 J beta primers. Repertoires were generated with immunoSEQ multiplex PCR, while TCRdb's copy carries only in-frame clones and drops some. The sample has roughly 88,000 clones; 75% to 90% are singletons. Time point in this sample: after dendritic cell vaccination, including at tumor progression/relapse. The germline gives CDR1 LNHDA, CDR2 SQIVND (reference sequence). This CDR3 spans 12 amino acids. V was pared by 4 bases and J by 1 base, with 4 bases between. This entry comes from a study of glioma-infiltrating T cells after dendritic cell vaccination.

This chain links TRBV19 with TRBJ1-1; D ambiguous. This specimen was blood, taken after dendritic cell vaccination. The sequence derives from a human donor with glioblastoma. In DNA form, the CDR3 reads TGTGCCAGTAGTAACAGGAACACTGAAGCTTTCTTT. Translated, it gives CASSNRNTEAFF.